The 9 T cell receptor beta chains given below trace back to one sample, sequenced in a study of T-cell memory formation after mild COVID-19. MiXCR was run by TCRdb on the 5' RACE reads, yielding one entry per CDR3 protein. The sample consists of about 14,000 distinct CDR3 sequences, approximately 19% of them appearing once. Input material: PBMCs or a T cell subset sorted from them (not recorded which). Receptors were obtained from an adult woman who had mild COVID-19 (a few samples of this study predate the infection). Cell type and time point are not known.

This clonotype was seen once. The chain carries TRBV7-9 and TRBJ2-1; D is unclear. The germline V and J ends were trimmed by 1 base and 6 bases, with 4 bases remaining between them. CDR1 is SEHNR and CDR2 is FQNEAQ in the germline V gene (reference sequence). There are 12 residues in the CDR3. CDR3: CASSLDPNEQFF. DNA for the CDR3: TGTGCCAGCAGCTTAGATCCCAATGAGCAGTTCTTC.

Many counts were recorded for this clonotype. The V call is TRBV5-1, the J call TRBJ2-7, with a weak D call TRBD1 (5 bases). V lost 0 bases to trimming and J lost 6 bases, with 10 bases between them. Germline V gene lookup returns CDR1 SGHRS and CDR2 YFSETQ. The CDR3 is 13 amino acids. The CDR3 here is CASSLGQGSEQYF. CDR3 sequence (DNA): TGCGCCAGCAGCTTGGGTCAGGGCTCCGAGCAGTACTTC.

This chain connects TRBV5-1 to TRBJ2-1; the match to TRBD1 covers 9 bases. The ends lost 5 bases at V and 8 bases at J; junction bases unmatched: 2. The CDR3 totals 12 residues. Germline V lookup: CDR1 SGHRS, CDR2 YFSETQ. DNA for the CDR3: TGCGCCAGCAGGGGGACAGGGTATGAGCAGTTCTTC. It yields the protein CASRGTGYEQFF.

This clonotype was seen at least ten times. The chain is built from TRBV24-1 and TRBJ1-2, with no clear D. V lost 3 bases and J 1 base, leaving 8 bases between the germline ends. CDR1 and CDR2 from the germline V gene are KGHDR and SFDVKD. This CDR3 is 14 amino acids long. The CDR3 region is CATSDTGRNYGYTF. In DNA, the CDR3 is TGTGCCACCAGTGATACTGGACGTAACTATGGCTACACCTTC.

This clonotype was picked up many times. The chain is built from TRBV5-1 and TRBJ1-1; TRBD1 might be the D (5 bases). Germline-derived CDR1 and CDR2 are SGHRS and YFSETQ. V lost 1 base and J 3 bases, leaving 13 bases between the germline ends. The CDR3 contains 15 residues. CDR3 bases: TGCGCCAGCAGCTTGTGGAGGGGCCGGGACACTGAAGCTTTCTTT. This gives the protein CASSLWRGRDTEAFF.

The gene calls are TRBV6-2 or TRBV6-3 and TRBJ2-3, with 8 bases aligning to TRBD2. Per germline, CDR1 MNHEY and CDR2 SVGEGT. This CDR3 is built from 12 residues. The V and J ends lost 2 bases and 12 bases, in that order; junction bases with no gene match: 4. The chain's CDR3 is CASSYAGGEQYF. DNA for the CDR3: TGTGCCAGCAGTTACGCGGGGGGCGAACAGTATTTT.

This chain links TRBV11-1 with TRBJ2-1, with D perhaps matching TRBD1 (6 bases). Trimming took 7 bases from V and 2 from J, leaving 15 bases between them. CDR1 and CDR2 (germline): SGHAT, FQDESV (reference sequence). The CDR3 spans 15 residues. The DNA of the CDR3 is TGTGCCAGCAATCATCAGGGGCGTCCCTACAATGAGCAGTTCTTC. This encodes CASNHQGRPYNEQFF.

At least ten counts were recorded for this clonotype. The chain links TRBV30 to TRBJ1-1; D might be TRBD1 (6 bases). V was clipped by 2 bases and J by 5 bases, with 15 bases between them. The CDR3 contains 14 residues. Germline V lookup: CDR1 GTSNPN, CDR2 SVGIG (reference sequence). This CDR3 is CAWSYGGARTEAFF. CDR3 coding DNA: TGTGCCTGGAGTTACGGGGGGGCTAGGACTGAAGCTTTCTTT.

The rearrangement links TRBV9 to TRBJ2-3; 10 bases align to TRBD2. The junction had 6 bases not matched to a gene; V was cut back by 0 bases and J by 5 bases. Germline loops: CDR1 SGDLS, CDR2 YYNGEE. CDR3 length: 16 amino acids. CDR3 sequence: CASSVEAGGPGDTQYF. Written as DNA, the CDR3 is TGTGCCAGCAGCGTAGAAGCGGGGGGGCCGGGAGATACGCAGTATTTT.